This T cell receptor (beta chain) was documented in a study of metastatic and nonmetastatic thyroid tumors. MiXCR re-clonotyped the PCR reads for TCRdb. The data show about 70,000 clones, with 18% seen just once and roughly 13% held by the top ten. Study conclusions and caveats: It was reported that TCR beta diversity was significantly higher in malignant thyroid tumors than benign nodules, in blood and tumor.

All patients were untreated before thyroid surgery. Looked up from germline, CDR1 is SGHNT and CDR2 is YYREEE (reference sequence). This CDR3 has 16 amino acids. Regarding this clone: What it recognizes is unknown. A junction end diverges from the germline sequence, so it may reflect a read error.

The V call is TRBV5-4, the J call TRBJ2-3; TRBD2 matches at 10 bases. The TCR originated in a female donor with papillary thyroid cancer or a benign thyroid nodule (not recorded which). Some clones in this sample may be carry-over from other donors' samples. The sequenced material came from blood. CDR3 sequence reads: CTSSWTSGASTDTQYF. CDR3 DNA sequence: TGTACCAGCAGCTGGACTAGCGGAGCTAGCACAGATACGCAGTATTTT.